The entry that follows covers one TCR beta chain sequence. The source of the sample is a study of blood T cells in healthy people across ages. The germline CDR1 and CDR2 sequences are MNHNY and SVGAGI (reference sequence). The V and J ends lost 0 bases and 6 bases respectively, with 12 bases between them. The CDR3 totals 15 residues. Together with a sample-barcoded 5' primer, a J-beta primer mix was included in a second PCR lasting roughly 7 to 11 cycles. TCRdb re-analysed the 5' RACE reads in MiXCR, keeping a single row per CDR3 protein. Altogether 1.5 million to 1.9 million distinct CDR3 sequences are present, 40% to 45% being singletons, with the ten largest covering approximately 4.1%.

The chain joins TRBV6-6 to TRBJ1-5; unclear D gene. The sample was blood. The source is a young woman in good health. The chain's CDR3 is CASSYSNRSGQPQHF. The CDR3 bases are TGTGCCAGCAGTTACTCGAACAGAAGCGGTCAGCCCCAGCATTTT.